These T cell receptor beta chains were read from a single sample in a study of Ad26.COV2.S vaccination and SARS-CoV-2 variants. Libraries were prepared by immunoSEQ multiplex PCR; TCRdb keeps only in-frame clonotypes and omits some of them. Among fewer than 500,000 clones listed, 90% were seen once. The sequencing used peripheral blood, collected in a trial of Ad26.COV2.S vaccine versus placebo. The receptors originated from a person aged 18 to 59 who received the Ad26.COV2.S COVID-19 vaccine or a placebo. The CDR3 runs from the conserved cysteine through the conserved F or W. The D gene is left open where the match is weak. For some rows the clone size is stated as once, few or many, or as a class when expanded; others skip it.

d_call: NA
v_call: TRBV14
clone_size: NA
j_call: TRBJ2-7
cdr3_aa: CASSQEMGTYEQYF
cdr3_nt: TGTGCCAGCAGCCAAGAGATGGGAACCTACGAGCAGTACTTC

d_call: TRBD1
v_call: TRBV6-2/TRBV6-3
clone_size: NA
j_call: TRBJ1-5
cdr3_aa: CASSIQGYSNQPQHF
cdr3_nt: TGTGCCAGCAGTATACAGGGGTATAGCAATCAGCCCCAGCATTTT

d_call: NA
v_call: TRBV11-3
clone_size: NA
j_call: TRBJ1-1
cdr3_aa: CASSLGPAGTEAFF
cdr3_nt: TGTGCCAGCAGCTTAGGCCCGGCAGGCACTGAAGCTTTCTTT

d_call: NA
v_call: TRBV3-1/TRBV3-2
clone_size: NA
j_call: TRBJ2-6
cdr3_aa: CASSQGAGANVLTF
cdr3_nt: TGTGCCAGCAGCCAAGGAGCTGGGGCCAACGTCCTGACTTTC

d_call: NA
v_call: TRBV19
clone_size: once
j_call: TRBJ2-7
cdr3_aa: CASSMTGLYEQYF
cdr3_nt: TGTGCCAGTAGTATGACGGGGCTCTACGAGCAGTACTTC

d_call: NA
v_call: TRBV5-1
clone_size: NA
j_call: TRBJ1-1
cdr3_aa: CASSLDGGTEAFF
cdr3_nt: TGCGCCAGCAGCTTAGACGGGGGCACTGAAGCTTTCTTT

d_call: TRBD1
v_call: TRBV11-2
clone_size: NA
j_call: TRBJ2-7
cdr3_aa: CASSRQGALYEQYF
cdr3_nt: TGTGCCAGCAGCCGACAGGGGGCTCTGTACGAGCAGTACTTC

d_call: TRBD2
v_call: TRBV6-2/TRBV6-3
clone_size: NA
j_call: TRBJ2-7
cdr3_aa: CASSYGGLANSYEQYF
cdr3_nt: TGTGCCAGCAGTTACGGGGGACTAGCGAACTCCTACGAGCAGTACTTC

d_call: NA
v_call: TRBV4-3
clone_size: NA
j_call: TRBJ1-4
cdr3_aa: CASSQDIVRNEKLFF
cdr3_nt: TGCGCCAGCAGCCAAGATATTGTGAGAAATGAAAAACTGTTTTTT

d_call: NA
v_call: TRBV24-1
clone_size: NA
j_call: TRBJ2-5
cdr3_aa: CATSNHLPGGQETQYF
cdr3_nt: TGTGCCACCAGCAACCACCTACCCGGGGGCCAAGAGACCCAGTACTTC

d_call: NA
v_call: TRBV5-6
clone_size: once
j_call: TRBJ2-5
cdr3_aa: CASRDRGRLQETQYF
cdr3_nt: TGTGCCAGCAGGGACCGGGGGAGGCTCCAAGAGACCCAGTACTTC

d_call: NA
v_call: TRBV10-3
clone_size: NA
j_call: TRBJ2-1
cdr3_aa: CAIGGGYEQFF
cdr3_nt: TGTGCCATCGGGGGTGGGTATGAGCAGTTCTTC

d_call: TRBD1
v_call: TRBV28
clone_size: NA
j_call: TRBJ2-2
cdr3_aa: CASSSQGANTGELFF
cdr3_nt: TGTGCCAGCAGTTCACAGGGGGCGAACACCGGGGAGCTGTTTTTT

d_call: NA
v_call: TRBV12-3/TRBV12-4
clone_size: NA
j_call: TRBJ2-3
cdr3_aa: CASSLPPTDTQYF
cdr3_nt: TGTGCCAGCAGTTTACCCCCCACAGATACGCAGTATTTT

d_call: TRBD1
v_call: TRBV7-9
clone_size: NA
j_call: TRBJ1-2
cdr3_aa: CASSLGQSYGYTF
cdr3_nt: TGTGCCAGCAGTCTGGGACAGTCCTATGGCTACACCTTC

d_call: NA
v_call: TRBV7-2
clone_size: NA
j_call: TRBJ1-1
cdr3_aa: CASSIQRYTEAFF
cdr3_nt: TGTGCCAGCAGCATTCAGAGGTACACTGAAGCTTTCTTT

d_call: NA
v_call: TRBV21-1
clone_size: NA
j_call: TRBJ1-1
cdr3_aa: CASSGRAGTGTEAFF
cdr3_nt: TGTGCCAGCAGCGGGCGGGCAGGGACCGGCACTGAAGCTTTCTTT

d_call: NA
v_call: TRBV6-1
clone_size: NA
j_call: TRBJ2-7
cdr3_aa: CASSENYEQYF
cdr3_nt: TGTGCCAGCAGTGAAAATTACGAGCAGTACTTC

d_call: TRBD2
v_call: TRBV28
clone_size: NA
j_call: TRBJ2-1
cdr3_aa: CASLGTSGNNEQFF
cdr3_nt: TGTGCCAGCCTCGGGACTAGCGGGAACAATGAGCAGTTCTTC

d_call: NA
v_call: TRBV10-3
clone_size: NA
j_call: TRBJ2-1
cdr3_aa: CAIRDTLYNEQFF
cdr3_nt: TGTGCCATCAGGGACACCCTCTACAATGAGCAGTTCTTC

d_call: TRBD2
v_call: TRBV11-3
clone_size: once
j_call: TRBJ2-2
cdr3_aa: CASSLGLAGTGELFF
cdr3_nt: TGTGCCAGCAGCTTGGGACTAGCCGGCACCGGGGAGCTGTTTTTT

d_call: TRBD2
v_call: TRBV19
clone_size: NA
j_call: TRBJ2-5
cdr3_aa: CASSTGTSGSWQETQYF
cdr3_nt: TGTGCCAGTAGTACCGGGACTAGCGGGAGTTGGCAAGAGACCCAGTACTTC

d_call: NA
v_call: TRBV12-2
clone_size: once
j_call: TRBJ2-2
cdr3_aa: CASRFRNSGTSNTGELFF
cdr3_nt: TGTGCAAGTCGCTTCCGTAATTCCGGGACAAGTAACACCGGGGAGCTGTTTTTT

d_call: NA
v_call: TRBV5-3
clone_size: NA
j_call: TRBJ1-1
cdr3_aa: CARSFQSADNAVF
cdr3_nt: TGTGCCAGAAGCTTTCAGTCGGCCGACAACGCGGTCTTT

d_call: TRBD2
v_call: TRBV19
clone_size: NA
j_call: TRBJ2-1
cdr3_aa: CASSIISGGRVYNEQFF
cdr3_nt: TGTGCCAGTAGTATAATTTCGGGCGGGAGAGTCTACAATGAGCAGTTCTTC

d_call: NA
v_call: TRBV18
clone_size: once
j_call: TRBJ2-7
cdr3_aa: CASSPSSGEQYF
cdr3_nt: TGTGCCAGCTCACCATCTTCTGGGGAGCAGTACTTC

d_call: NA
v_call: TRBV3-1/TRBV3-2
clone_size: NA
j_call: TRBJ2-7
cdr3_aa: CASSQPLCIGSVPGEQYF
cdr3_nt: TGTGCCAGCAGCCAACCCCTTTGCATAGGGAGCGTCCCCGGCGAGCAGTACTTC

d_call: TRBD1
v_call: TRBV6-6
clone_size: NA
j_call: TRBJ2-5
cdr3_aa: CASSWTGGQETQYF
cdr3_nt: TGTGCCAGCAGTTGGACAGGGGGGCAAGAGACCCAGTACTTC

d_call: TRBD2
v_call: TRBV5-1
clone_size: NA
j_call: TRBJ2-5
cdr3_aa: CASSYSGRAVGETQYF
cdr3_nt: TGCGCCAGCAGCTACAGCGGGAGGGCCGTCGGGGAGACCCAGTACTTC

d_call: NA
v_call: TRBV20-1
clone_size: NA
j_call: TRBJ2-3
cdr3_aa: CSASSSGSSTDTQYF
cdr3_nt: TGCAGTGCTAGTTCATCGGGATCTAGCACAGATACGCAGTATTTT

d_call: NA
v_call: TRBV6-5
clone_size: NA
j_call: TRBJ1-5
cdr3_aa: CAGAGGPLKTQHF
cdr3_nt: TGTGCCGGGGCGGGGGGGCCCCTCAAGACCCAGCATTTT

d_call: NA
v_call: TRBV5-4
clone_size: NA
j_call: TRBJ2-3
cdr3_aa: CASSFPRVPGGTDTQYF
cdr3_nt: TGTGCCAGCAGCTTTCCCCGGGTCCCCGGAGGTACAGATACGCAGTATTTT

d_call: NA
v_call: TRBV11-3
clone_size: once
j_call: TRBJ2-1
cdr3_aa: CASSLDAVDEQFF
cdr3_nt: TGTGCCAGCAGCTTAGATGCGGTCGATGAGCAGTTCTTC

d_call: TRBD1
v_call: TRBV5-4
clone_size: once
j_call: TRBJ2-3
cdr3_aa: CASSSLSGTGGPGGVF
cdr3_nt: TGTGCCAGCAGCTCCCTTTCGGGGACAGGGGGCCCCGGAGGGGTTTTT

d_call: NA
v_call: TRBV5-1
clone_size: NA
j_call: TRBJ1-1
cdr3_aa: CASSRLRGDPEAFF
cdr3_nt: TGCGCCAGCAGTAGATTGAGGGGCGACCCTGAAGCTTTCTTT

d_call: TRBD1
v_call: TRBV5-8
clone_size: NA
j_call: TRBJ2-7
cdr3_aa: CASSPGTGALNEQYF
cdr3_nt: TGTGCCAGCAGCCCTGGGACAGGGGCTCTGAACGAGCAGTACTTC

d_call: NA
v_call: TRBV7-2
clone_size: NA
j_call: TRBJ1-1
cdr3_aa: CASSFTQSNTEAFF
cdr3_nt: TGTGCCAGCAGCTTCACACAGTCCAACACTGAAGCTTTCTTT

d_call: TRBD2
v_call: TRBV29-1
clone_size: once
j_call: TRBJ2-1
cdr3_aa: CSAGRSGRKNEQFF
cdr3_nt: TGCAGCGCTGGCCGGAGCGGGAGAAAAAATGAGCAGTTCTTC

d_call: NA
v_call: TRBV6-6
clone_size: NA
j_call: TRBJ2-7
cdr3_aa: CASSRDTTYEQYF
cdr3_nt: TGTGCCAGCAGCCGGGACACTACCTACGAGCAGTACTTC

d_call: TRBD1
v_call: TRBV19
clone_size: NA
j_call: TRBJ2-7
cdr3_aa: CASSTDRGYEQYF
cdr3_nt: TGTGCCAGTAGTACGGACAGGGGATACGAGCAGTACTTC

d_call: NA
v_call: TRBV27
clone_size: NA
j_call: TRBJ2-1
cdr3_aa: CASSSWGISSSYNEQFF
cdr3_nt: TGTGCCAGCAGCTCTTGGGGAATATCCAGCTCCTACAATGAGCAGTTCTTC

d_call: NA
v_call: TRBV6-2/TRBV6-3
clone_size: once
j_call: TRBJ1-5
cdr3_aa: CASSMSSNQPQHF
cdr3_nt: TGTGCCAGCAGTATGTCAAGCAATCAGCCCCAGCATTTT

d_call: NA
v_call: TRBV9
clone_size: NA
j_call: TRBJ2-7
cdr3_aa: CASSAGGLTNYEQYF
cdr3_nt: TGTGCCAGCAGCGCAGGGGGACTTACCAACTACGAGCAGTACTTC

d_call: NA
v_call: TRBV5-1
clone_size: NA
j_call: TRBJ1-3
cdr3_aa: CASSLALGSSGNTIYF
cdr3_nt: TGCGCCAGCAGCTTGGCCTTAGGGTCCTCTGGAAACACCATATATTTT

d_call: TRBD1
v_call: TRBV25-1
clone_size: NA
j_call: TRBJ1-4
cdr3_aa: CASSDSRTGDEKLFF
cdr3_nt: TGTGCCAGCAGTGATAGCAGGACAGGGGATGAAAAACTGTTTTTT

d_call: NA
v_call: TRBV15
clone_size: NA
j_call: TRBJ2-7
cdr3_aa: CATSITPRGTYEQYF
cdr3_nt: TGTGCCACCAGCATAACCCCAAGAGGAACCTACGAGCAGTACTTC

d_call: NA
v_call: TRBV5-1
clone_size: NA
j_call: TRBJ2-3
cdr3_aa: CASSDGRDRTDTQYF
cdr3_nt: TGCGCCAGCAGTGATGGCCGGGACCGCACAGATACGCAGTATTTT

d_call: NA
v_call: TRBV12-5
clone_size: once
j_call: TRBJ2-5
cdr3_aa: CASGLVLSGEGWGETQYF
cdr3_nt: TGTGCTAGTGGTTTGGTACTATCAGGTGAGGGGTGGGGGGAGACCCAGTACTTC

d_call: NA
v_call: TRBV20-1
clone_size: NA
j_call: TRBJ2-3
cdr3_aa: CSASHWRDTDTQYF
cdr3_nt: TGCAGTGCTAGTCATTGGCGGGACACAGATACGCAGTATTTT

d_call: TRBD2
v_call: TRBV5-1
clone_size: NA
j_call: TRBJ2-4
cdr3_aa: CASSLAGLADHKNIQYF
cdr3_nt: TGCGCCAGCAGCTTGGCCGGACTAGCGGATCACAAAAACATTCAGTACTTC

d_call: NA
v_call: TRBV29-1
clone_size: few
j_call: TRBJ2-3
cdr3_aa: CSVRDLRTDTQYF
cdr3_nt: TGCAGCGTTAGGGACCTCCGCACAGATACGCAGTATTTT

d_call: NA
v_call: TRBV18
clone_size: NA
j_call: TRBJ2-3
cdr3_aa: CASSPQARDTQYF
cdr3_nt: TGTGCCAGCTCACCACAGGCTAGAGATACGCAGTATTTT

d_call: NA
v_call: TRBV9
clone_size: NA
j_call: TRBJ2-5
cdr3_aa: CASSPAPQGVETQYF
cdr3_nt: TGTGCCAGCAGCCCCGCCCCACAGGGTGTGGAGACCCAGTACTTC

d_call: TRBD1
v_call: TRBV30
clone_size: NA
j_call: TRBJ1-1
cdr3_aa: CAWSVGGRNTEAFF
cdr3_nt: TGTGCCTGGAGTGTAGGGGGCAGGAACACTGAAGCTTTCTTT

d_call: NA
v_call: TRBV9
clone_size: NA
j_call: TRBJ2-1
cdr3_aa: CASSVASASGDNEQFF
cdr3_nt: TGTGCCAGCAGCGTAGCATCCGCTTCGGGGGACAATGAGCAGTTCTTC

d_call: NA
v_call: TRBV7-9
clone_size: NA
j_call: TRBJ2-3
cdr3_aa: CASSITTYTQYF
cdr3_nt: TGTGCCAGCAGCATTACTACGTATACGCAGTATTTT

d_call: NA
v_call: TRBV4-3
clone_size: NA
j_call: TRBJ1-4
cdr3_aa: CASSQDLATNEKLFF
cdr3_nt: TGCGCCAGCAGCCAAGATTTAGCAACTAATGAAAAACTGTTTTTT

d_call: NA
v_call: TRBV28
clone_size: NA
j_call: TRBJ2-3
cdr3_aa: CASGFWSTDTQYF
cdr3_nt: TGTGCCAGCGGGTTCTGGAGCACAGATACGCAGTATTTT

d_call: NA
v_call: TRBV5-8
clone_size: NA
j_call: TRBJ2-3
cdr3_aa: CASSPRTDTQYF
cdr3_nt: TGTGCCAGCAGCCCCCGGACAGATACGCAGTATTTT

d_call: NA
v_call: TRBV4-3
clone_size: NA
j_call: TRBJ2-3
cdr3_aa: CASSQSGAGITDTQYF
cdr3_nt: TGCGCCAGCAGCCAGTCAGGGGCTGGTATCACAGATACGCAGTATTTT